This T cell receptor (beta chain) is drawn from a study of CD8 T cells in ankylosing spondylitis. Scientists made TCR beta libraries using quantitative 5'-RACE with molecular barcodes. TCRdb fed the 5' RACE reads into MiXCR, producing one record per CDR3 protein. The sample lists some 23,000 distinct CDR3 sequences, around 2.5% occurring once. Overall study findings and caveats: Matched ankylosing spondylitis synovial fluid reportedly contained a significantly enriched population of disease-linked clones.

This clonotype was counted ten times or more. The antigen remains unidentified. The length of the CDR3 is 18 residues. The ends lost 3 bases at V and 0 bases at J; junction bases unmatched: 15. Per germline, CDR1 SGDLS and CDR2 YYNGEE. This sequence was found in a female donor with ankylosing spondylitis or in good health (not recorded which). The rearrangement joins TRBV9 to TRBJ2-7; 7 nucleotides match TRBD2. The specimen sequenced was blood, either unsorted or a sorted T cell fraction (not recorded which). The CDR3 DNA follows: TGTGCCAGCAGCGCAGAGAGTCGCGGACGCGGGGGCTCCTACGAGCAGTACTTC. This gives the protein CASSAESRGRGGSYEQYF.